The rows below give T cell receptor beta chains drawn from one sample of a study of STAT5B mutations in CD4+ large granular lymphocyte leukemia. This table comes from immunoSEQ multiplex PCR, and its TCRdb copy is limited to in-frame clones, with some not included. This repertoire shows more than 45,000 clones, about 70% found once; its top ten account for about 1.5%. Sequenced sample: CD4+ T cells from blood buffy coats. The receptors here all came from a human donor in good health. Each CDR3 is given with its conserved first and last residue. Fields, in order: V gene, clone size, J gene, D gene, CDR3 length, CDR3 DNA, CDR3 protein. A D gene is named only where the DNA matches it firmly. Clone size is not always given. Where it is, it says once, few, many or a class for expanded clones.

V gene: TRBV28; clone size: few; J gene: TRBJ2-2; D gene: .; CDR3 length: 14; CDR3 DNA: TGTGCCAGCAGCCTAGCCACAGGGAGAGGGGAGCTGTTTTTT; CDR3 protein: CASSLATGRGELFF
V gene: TRBV7-2; clone size: once; J gene: TRBJ2-7; D gene: TRBD2; CDR3 length: 13; CDR3 DNA: TGTGCCAGCACGGCGGGGGGGCCCTACGAGCAGTACTTC; CDR3 protein: CASTAGGPYEQYF
V gene: TRBV19; clone size: .; J gene: TRBJ2-3; D gene: .; CDR3 length: 12; CDR3 DNA: TGTGCCAGTAGGAGGGGGTCCGATACGCAGTATTTT; CDR3 protein: CASRRGSDTQYF
V gene: TRBV28; clone size: few; J gene: TRBJ1-6; D gene: TRBD1; CDR3 length: 14; CDR3 DNA: TGTGCCAGCATTTGGGGACAGGGGAATTCACCCCTCCACTTT; CDR3 protein: CASIWGQGNSPLHF
V gene: TRBV27; clone size: .; J gene: TRBJ1-5; D gene: TRBD1; CDR3 length: 14; CDR3 DNA: TGTGCCAGCAGTTTGGACAGGTTCAATCAGCCCCAGCATTTT; CDR3 protein: CASSLDRFNQPQHF
V gene: TRBV5-1; clone size: .; J gene: TRBJ1-1; D gene: TRBD1; CDR3 length: 14; CDR3 DNA: TGCGCCAGCAGATTGGGGGACAGGGGGACCAAAGCTTTCTTT; CDR3 protein: CASRLGDRGTKAFF
V gene: TRBV27; clone size: .; J gene: TRBJ1-4; D gene: .; CDR3 length: 13; CDR3 DNA: TGTGCCAGCAGTTTGGGGCTGAAAGAAAAACTGTTTTTT; CDR3 protein: CASSLGLKEKLFF
V gene: TRBV10-3; clone size: .; J gene: TRBJ1-1; D gene: .; CDR3 length: 11; CDR3 DNA: TGTGCCATCAGTGAAGACACTGAAGCTTTCTTT; CDR3 protein: CAISEDTEAFF
V gene: TRBV5-1; clone size: .; J gene: TRBJ1-6; D gene: .; CDR3 length: 18; CDR3 DNA: TGCGCCAGCAGCACGTTACCACAGGGCCTTGCGTATAATTCACCCCTCCACTTT; CDR3 protein: CASSTLPQGLAYNSPLHF
V gene: TRBV5-1; clone size: .; J gene: TRBJ1-2; D gene: .; CDR3 length: 13; CDR3 DNA: TGCGCCAGCAGCTTGGCCGGGACATATGGCTACACCTTC; CDR3 protein: CASSLAGTYGYTF
V gene: TRBV6-5; clone size: few; J gene: TRBJ2-2; D gene: TRBD1; CDR3 length: 15; CDR3 DNA: TGTGCCAGCAGTTACGGGACAGGGAACACCGGGGAGCTGTTTTTT; CDR3 protein: CASSYGTGNTGELFF
V gene: TRBV10-3; clone size: .; J gene: TRBJ1-1; D gene: .; CDR3 length: 13; CDR3 DNA: TGTGCCATCAGCCCTGGGGGGAACACTGAAGCTTTCTTT; CDR3 protein: CAISPGGNTEAFF
V gene: TRBV14; clone size: .; J gene: TRBJ2-1; D gene: .; CDR3 length: 13; CDR3 DNA: TGTGCCAGCAGGAAGGACCTCCTGGGTGAGCAGTTCTTC; CDR3 protein: CASRKDLLGEQFF
V gene: TRBV18; clone size: .; J gene: TRBJ2-5; D gene: TRBD2; CDR3 length: 17; CDR3 DNA: TGTGCCAGCTCACCTCGGGATAGCGGGGGACTTCAAGAGACCCAGTACTTC; CDR3 protein: CASSPRDSGGLQETQYF
V gene: TRBV29-1; clone size: .; J gene: TRBJ2-5; D gene: .; CDR3 length: 14; CDR3 DNA: TGCAGCGTAGGTGGGACGCAGCTTGGGGGGACCCAGTACTTC; CDR3 protein: CSVGGTQLGGTQYF
V gene: TRBV6-6; clone size: .; J gene: TRBJ2-1; D gene: .; CDR3 length: 15; CDR3 DNA: TGTGCCAGCAGTTACCGAGCGGACATCTACAATGAGCAGTTCTTC; CDR3 protein: CASSYRADIYNEQFF
V gene: TRBV18; clone size: .; J gene: TRBJ1-1; D gene: .; CDR3 length: 12; CDR3 DNA: TGTGCCAGCTCACCACAGCACACTGAAGCTTTCTTT; CDR3 protein: CASSPQHTEAFF
V gene: TRBV18; clone size: few; J gene: TRBJ2-2; D gene: .; CDR3 length: 12; CDR3 DNA: TGTGCCAGCTCACCAAGGACCGGGGAGCTGTTTTTT; CDR3 protein: CASSPRTGELFF
V gene: TRBV6-6; clone size: .; J gene: TRBJ1-2; D gene: TRBD1; CDR3 length: 14; CDR3 DNA: TGTGCCAGCAGTTACCCCGGGACAGTCTATGGCTACACCTTC; CDR3 protein: CASSYPGTVYGYTF
V gene: TRBV6-1; clone size: .; J gene: TRBJ1-2; D gene: .; CDR3 length: 15; CDR3 DNA: TGTGCCAGCAGACACCCGGCAGGCAAAAACTATGGCTACACCTTC; CDR3 protein: CASRHPAGKNYGYTF
V gene: TRBV7-9; clone size: .; J gene: TRBJ2-3; D gene: TRBD2; CDR3 length: 14; CDR3 DNA: TGTGCCAGCAGCCCGGGCAGCGGGGGAAATACGCAGTATTTT; CDR3 protein: CASSPGSGGNTQYF
V gene: TRBV19; clone size: .; J gene: TRBJ2-5; D gene: .; CDR3 length: 12; CDR3 DNA: TGTGCCAGTATGGGGACACTAGAGACCCAGTACTTC; CDR3 protein: CASMGTLETQYF
V gene: TRBV5-5; clone size: .; J gene: TRBJ1-6; D gene: .; CDR3 length: 13; CDR3 DNA: TGTGCCAGCAGCCCCCTCGACAATTCACCCCTCCACTTT; CDR3 protein: CASSPLDNSPLHF
V gene: TRBV29-1; clone size: .; J gene: TRBJ1-2; D gene: .; CDR3 length: 12; CDR3 DNA: TGCAGCGCCCTGAGCCAGAACTATGGCTACACCTTC; CDR3 protein: CSALSQNYGYTF
V gene: TRBV5-4; clone size: .; J gene: TRBJ2-6; D gene: TRBD1; CDR3 length: 18; CDR3 DNA: TGTGCCAGCAGCTTAACAACAGGGGGCAGCGCTGGGGCCAACGTCCTGACTTTC; CDR3 protein: CASSLTTGGSAGANVLTF
V gene: TRBV9; clone size: medium-sized; J gene: TRBJ1-1; D gene: .; CDR3 length: 13; CDR3 DNA: TGTGCCAGCAGCGTAGAACTGGACACTGAAGCTTTCTTT; CDR3 protein: CASSVELDTEAFF
V gene: TRBV7-9; clone size: .; J gene: TRBJ1-4; D gene: TRBD1; CDR3 length: 15; CDR3 DNA: TGTGCCAGCAGCTTAGATGGGACAGGGGGTGAAAAACTGTTTTTT; CDR3 protein: CASSLDGTGGEKLFF
V gene: TRBV10-1; clone size: .; J gene: TRBJ2-5; D gene: TRBD1; CDR3 length: 15; CDR3 DNA: TGCGCCAGCAGTTTCGGGACAGGGGGGGAAGAGACCCAGTACTTC; CDR3 protein: CASSFGTGGEETQYF
V gene: TRBV6-6; clone size: few; J gene: TRBJ1-1; D gene: .; CDR3 length: 13; CDR3 DNA: TGTGCCAGCATTGTCAACAGGGATACTGAAGCTTTCTTT; CDR3 protein: CASIVNRDTEAFF